One sample yielded the 15 T cell receptor beta chains listed below, sequenced in a study of blood T cell repertoires in COVID-19. The assay was immunoSEQ multiplex PCR, and TCRdb's table has in-frame clones only and misses some. The top ten hold around 1.1% of the sample, which has around 200,000 clones, around nine tenths seen once. The sequenced sample consisted of peripheral blood. Source of these receptors: a man younger than 40 with acute or convalescent COVID-19.

The chain couples TRBV3-1 (or the pseudogene TRBV3-2) to TRBJ2-7, with TRBD2 identical over 15 bases. Per the germline V gene, CDR1 is LGHDT and CDR2 is YNNKEL (reference sequence). V shed 3 bases and J 3 bases; nucleotides not matched to a gene: 9. The CDR3 has 18 residues. CDR3: CASSQDRGLAGGYYEQYF. The CDR3 DNA reads TGTGCCAGCAGCCAGGACAGGGGACTAGCGGGAGGTTACTACGAGCAGTACTTC.

The rearrangement links TRBV28 to TRBJ2-4; perhaps TRBD1 as D (5 bases). CDR1 and CDR2 from the germline V gene are MDHEN and SYDVKM. The CDR3 spans 14 residues. V was trimmed by 5 bases and J by 7 bases, leaving 15 bases between them. For the CDR3, the DNA is TGTGCCAGCAGTCCACGAAGGGGAATGAACATTCAGTACTTC. Translation: CASSPRRGMNIQYF.

The gene calls are TRBV27 and TRBJ1-6; no clear D gene. Trimming removed 6 bases at V and 0 bases at J, with 9 bases between. CDR1 is MNHEY, CDR2 SMNVEV, per germline (reference sequence). The CDR3 contains 15 residues. CDR3 region: CASRPYHSYNSPLHF. The CDR3 DNA sequence: TGTGCCAGCAGACCCTACCACTCCTATAATTCACCCCTCCACTTT.

The chain couples TRBV6-4 to TRBJ2-5, with 7 bases matching TRBD2. The CDR3 runs 13 residues. Germline V gives CDR1 MRHNA, CDR2 SNTAGT. V trimming: 5 bases; J trimming: 4 bases; junction bases outside the gene matches: 4. In DNA, the CDR3 is TGTGCCAGCAGTAGGGACTATGGAGAGACCCAGTACTTC. Translating it yields CASSRDYGETQYF.

The chain has TRBV18 and TRBJ2-7; 7 bases are shared with TRBD1. Trimming took 3 bases from V and 1 from J; bases not matched to a gene: 6. Germline loops: CDR1 KGHSH, CDR2 LQKENI. This CDR3 is built from 15 residues. The CDR3 DNA follows: TGTGCCAGCTCACCCGGGACAGTAGTTTCCTACGAGCAGTACTTC. Its protein product is CASSPGTVVSYEQYF. The full variable domain, its missing parts supplied by reference TRBV18 and TRBJ2-7, is NAGVMQNPRHLVRRRGQEARLRCSPMKGHSHVYWYRQLPEEGLKFMVYLQKENIIDESGMPKERFSAEFPKEGPSILRIQQVVRGDSAAYFCASSPGTVVSYEQYFGPGTRLTVT.

The rearrangement uses TRBV29-1 and TRBJ1-2, with TRBD1 as a possible D gene (6 bases). CDR1 is SQVTM and CDR2 is ANQGSEA in the germline V gene. CDR3 length equals 12 residues. CDR3 amino acids: CTTRGANYGYTF. Here the CDR3 DNA reads TGCACCACTCGGGGGGCCAACTATGGCTACACCTTC.

This rearrangement joins TRBV19 to TRBJ1-6, with TRBD1 identical over 7 bases. This CDR3 comprises 14 residues. Trimming removed 4 bases from V and 4 bases from J; junction bases left unmatched: 1. The germline V gene has CDR1 LNHDA and CDR2 SQIVND (reference sequence). CDR3 loop: CASSTGQYNSPLHF. CDR3 sequence (DNA): TGTGCCAGTAGTACGGGACAGTATAATTCACCCCTCCACTTT.

V gene TRBV4-1 combines with J gene TRBJ1-5; tentative D call: TRBD1 (6 bases). Germline V gives CDR1 MGHRA, CDR2 YSYEKL. The CDR3 has 15 amino acids. The ends were cut back, 1 base at V and 6 bases at J, with 13 bases in the middle. The CDR3 region is CASSQGGTLSQPQHF. CDR3 in DNA: TGCGCCAGCAGCCAAGGGGGGACATTGAGTCAGCCCCAGCATTTT.

The gene calls are TRBV27 and TRBJ2-3; no reliable D call. Per the germline V gene, CDR1 is MNHEY and CDR2 is SMNVEV (reference sequence). CDR3 size: 14 residues. The germline V and J ends were trimmed by 5 bases and 1 base, with 10 bases remaining between them. CDR3: CASSLEERTDTQYF. CDR3 bases: TGTGCCAGCAGTCTAGAGGAGCGCACAGATACGCAGTATTTT.

The chain recombines TRBV7-9 with TRBJ2-7, with TRBD1 matching over 10 bases. Germline-derived CDR1 and CDR2 are SEHNR and FQNEAQ (reference sequence). V lost 5 bases to trimming and J lost 5 bases; unmatched junction nucleotides: 6. This CDR3 is built from 14 residues. The CDR3 nucleotides are TGTGCCAGCAGCCGGGACAGGGGTTTAGACGAGCAGTACTTC. Amino acids: CASSRDRGLDEQYF.

The gene calls are TRBV28 and TRBJ1-5, with D hard to call. In germline, CDR1 is MDHEN, CDR2 SYDVKM. Trimming shortened V by 2 bases and J by 2 bases, and 10 bases separated the two germline ends. This CDR3 spans 15 amino acids. CDR3 sequence reads: CASSLIQGGNQPQHF. The CDR3 DNA reads TGTGCCAGCAGTTTAATACAAGGAGGCAATCAGCCCCAGCATTTT.

The rearrangement joins TRBV27 to TRBJ2-3, with D perhaps TRBD2 (7 bases). Trimming cost V 9 bases and J 8 bases, with 21 bases left between them. Germline-derived CDR1 and CDR2 are MNHEY and SMNVEV (reference sequence). The CDR3 has 14 residues. DNA of the CDR3: TGTGCCAGTAGGGGGGGGGTCGGCCCGGTTACGCAGTATTTT. This sequence encodes CASRGGVGPVTQYF.

The chain combines TRBV30 with TRBJ2-5, with D possibly being TRBD2 (7 bases). Trimming removed 5 bases at V and 7 bases at J, with 11 bases between. The CDR3 sequence is 11 residues long. Germline assignment: CDR1 GTSNPN and CDR2 SVGIG (reference sequence). Here the CDR3 DNA reads TGTGCCTGGGGGGGGGCCGGGACCCAGTACTTC. It yields the protein CAWGGAGTQYF.

The chain combines TRBV5-5 with TRBJ2-7; D gene ambiguous. Trimming took off 0 bases at V and 1 base at J, with 11 bases between the two ends. The CDR3 consists of 15 residues. CDR1 is SGHKS, CDR2 YYEKEE, per germline (reference sequence). The CDR3 sequence is CASSLVFGPSYEQYF. The CDR3 DNA reads as TGTGCCAGCAGCTTGGTATTTGGCCCTTCCTACGAGCAGTACTTC.

The chain has TRBV7-9 and TRBJ1-6; unclear D gene. CDR1 is SEHNR, CDR2 FQNEAQ, per germline (reference sequence). Trimming cost V 1 base and J 7 bases, with 8 bases left between them. There are 14 residues in the CDR3. This CDR3 reads CASSLGAVNSPLHF. Here the CDR3 DNA reads TGTGCCAGCAGCTTAGGGGCAGTCAATTCACCCCTCCACTTT.